The rows below give T cell receptor beta chains drawn from one sample of a study of cytomegalovirus exposure and HLA in healthy donors. Repertoires were generated with immunoSEQ multiplex PCR, while TCRdb's copy carries only in-frame clones and drops some. Altogether about 94,000 clones are present, 81% being singletons, with the ten largest covering around a tenth. Sequences were obtained from PBMCs. These receptor sequences come from a human donor in good health. The CDR3 runs from the conserved cysteine through the conserved F or W. Fields, in order: D gene, V gene, J gene, clone size, CDR3 length, CDR3 protein, CDR3 DNA. The D gene is left open where the match is weak. Size tells how often a clone was seen (once, few, many) or the class of an expanded clone, and some rows leave it out.

D gene: -
V gene: TRBV25-1
J gene: TRBJ2-2
clone size: -
CDR3 length: 17
CDR3 protein: CASSDNGGAESTGELFF
CDR3 DNA: TGTGCCAGCAGTGATAACGGGGGTGCAGAATCCACCGGGGAGCTGTTTTTT

D gene: TRBD1
V gene: TRBV29-1
J gene: TRBJ2-7
clone size: once
CDR3 length: 11
CDR3 protein: CSVGQVYEQYF
CDR3 DNA: TGCAGCGTGGGACAGGTCTACGAGCAGTACTTC

D gene: -
V gene: TRBV28
J gene: TRBJ1-4
clone size: -
CDR3 length: 16
CDR3 protein: CASSFPRGGTNEKLFF
CDR3 DNA: TGTGCCAGCAGTTTTCCCAGGGGAGGGACTAATGAAAAACTGTTTTTT

D gene: -
V gene: TRBV6-5
J gene: TRBJ1-5
clone size: few
CDR3 length: 12
CDR3 protein: CASSYKGGPQHF
CDR3 DNA: TGTGCCAGCAGTTATAAAGGGGGGCCCCAGCATTTT

D gene: TRBD1
V gene: TRBV7-8
J gene: TRBJ1-2
clone size: few
CDR3 length: 13
CDR3 protein: CASSLDRGHGYTF
CDR3 DNA: TGTGCCAGCAGCTTAGATAGGGGGCATGGCTACACCTTC

D gene: TRBD1
V gene: TRBV19
J gene: TRBJ1-6
clone size: -
CDR3 length: 15
CDR3 protein: CASMTGTGGNSPLHF
CDR3 DNA: TGTGCCAGTATGACGGGGACAGGGGGGAATTCACCCCTCCACTTT

D gene: -
V gene: TRBV30
J gene: TRBJ1-2
clone size: -
CDR3 length: 14
CDR3 protein: CAWSPGGPNYGYTF
CDR3 DNA: TGTGCCTGGAGTCCCGGGGGTCCTAACTATGGCTACACCTTC

D gene: TRBD1
V gene: TRBV5-1
J gene: TRBJ2-3
clone size: -
CDR3 length: 14
CDR3 protein: CASSPDRDTDTQYF
CDR3 DNA: TGCGCCAGCAGCCCCGACAGGGACACAGATACGCAGTATTTT

D gene: TRBD2
V gene: TRBV5-1
J gene: TRBJ2-3
clone size: -
CDR3 length: 15
CDR3 protein: CASSPGTSLVDTQYF
CDR3 DNA: TGCGCCAGCAGCCCCGGGACTAGCTTAGTGGATACGCAGTATTTT

D gene: -
V gene: TRBV10-1
J gene: TRBJ2-3
clone size: -
CDR3 length: 16
CDR3 protein: CASSPGVLGGTDTQYF
CDR3 DNA: TGCGCCAGCAGTCCCGGGGTCCTGGGAGGCACAGATACGCAGTATTTT

D gene: -
V gene: TRBV2
J gene: TRBJ2-3
clone size: -
CDR3 length: 14
CDR3 protein: CASSVGTSTDTQYF
CDR3 DNA: TGTGCCAGCAGTGTCGGGACTAGCACAGATACGCAGTATTTT

D gene: TRBD1
V gene: TRBV6-6
J gene: TRBJ1-2
clone size: -
CDR3 length: 15
CDR3 protein: CAGRGSGTANYGYTF
CDR3 DNA: TGTGCCGGCAGAGGGTCAGGGACAGCTAACTATGGCTACACCTTC

D gene: -
V gene: TRBV6-5
J gene: TRBJ1-2
clone size: -
CDR3 length: 14
CDR3 protein: CASRSGGSNYGYTF
CDR3 DNA: TGTGCCAGCAGGTCCGGGGGATCTAACTATGGCTACACCTTC

D gene: -
V gene: TRBV5-1
J gene: TRBJ1-1
clone size: -
CDR3 length: 14
CDR3 protein: CASSLVSADTEAFF
CDR3 DNA: TGCGCCAGCAGCTTGGTATCGGCGGACACTGAAGCTTTCTTT

D gene: TRBD2
V gene: TRBV4-3
J gene: TRBJ2-1
clone size: -
CDR3 length: 16
CDR3 protein: CASSQLAGATYNEQFF
CDR3 DNA: TGCGCCAGCAGCCAGTTAGCGGGAGCCACTTACAATGAGCAGTTCTTC

D gene: -
V gene: TRBV6-1
J gene: TRBJ2-7
clone size: -
CDR3 length: 15
CDR3 protein: CASSESWGGAGEQYF
CDR3 DNA: TGTGCCAGCAGTGAAAGTTGGGGGGGGGCGGGGGAGCAGTACTTC

D gene: TRBD1
V gene: TRBV11-2
J gene: TRBJ2-2
clone size: -
CDR3 length: 18
CDR3 protein: CASSLGQGGLSNTGELFF
CDR3 DNA: TGTGCCAGCAGCTTAGGACAGGGGGGATTGTCGAACACCGGGGAGCTGTTTTTT

D gene: TRBD2
V gene: TRBV6-1
J gene: TRBJ2-7
clone size: many
CDR3 length: 15
CDR3 protein: CASSEASGGAYEQYF
CDR3 DNA: TGTGCCAGCAGTGAAGCTAGCGGGGGGGCCTACGAGCAGTACTTC

D gene: -
V gene: TRBV5-1
J gene: TRBJ2-1
clone size: -
CDR3 length: 15
CDR3 protein: CASGWSAGAHNEQFF
CDR3 DNA: TGCGCCAGCGGGTGGAGTGCAGGGGCCCACAATGAGCAGTTCTTC

D gene: -
V gene: TRBV4-3
J gene: TRBJ2-7
clone size: -
CDR3 length: 15
CDR3 protein: CASSQEEYGNYEQYF
CDR3 DNA: TGCGCCAGCAGCCAAGAAGAGTACGGGAATTACGAGCAGTACTTC

D gene: -
V gene: TRBV27
J gene: TRBJ2-7
clone size: -
CDR3 length: 11
CDR3 protein: CASRTSTEQYF
CDR3 DNA: TGTGCCAGCCGTACTAGTACCGAGCAGTACTTC

D gene: -
V gene: TRBV19
J gene: TRBJ2-4
clone size: -
CDR3 length: 16
CDR3 protein: CASSIGADVAKNIQYF
CDR3 DNA: TGTGCCAGTAGTATAGGAGCGGACGTAGCCAAAAACATTCAGTACTTC

D gene: -
V gene: TRBV19
J gene: TRBJ1-4
clone size: -
CDR3 length: 13
CDR3 protein: CATTRTINEKLFF
CDR3 DNA: TGTGCCACTACCAGGACTATCAATGAAAAACTGTTTTTT

D gene: TRBD2
V gene: TRBV7-3
J gene: TRBJ2-5
clone size: -
CDR3 length: 15
CDR3 protein: CASSPRLAGVETQYF
CDR3 DNA: TGTGCCAGCAGCCCCAGACTAGCGGGAGTGGAGACCCAGTACTTC

D gene: TRBD1
V gene: TRBV29-1
J gene: TRBJ1-3
clone size: -
CDR3 length: 16
CDR3 protein: CSVAPGQGTSGNTIYF
CDR3 DNA: TGCAGCGTGGCCCCGGGACAGGGGACCTCTGGAAACACCATATATTTT

D gene: -
V gene: TRBV5-1
J gene: TRBJ1-4
clone size: few
CDR3 length: 15
CDR3 protein: CASSTSRGTNEKLFF
CDR3 DNA: TGCGCCAGCAGCACAAGTCGAGGAACTAATGAAAAACTGTTTTTT

D gene: TRBD1
V gene: TRBV27
J gene: TRBJ1-5
clone size: -
CDR3 length: 16
CDR3 protein: CASSLSSRGPAQPQHF
CDR3 DNA: TGTGCCAGCAGTTTATCGAGCAGGGGGCCAGCCCAGCCCCAGCATTTT

D gene: TRBD1
V gene: TRBV28
J gene: TRBJ1-1
clone size: -
CDR3 length: 15
CDR3 protein: CASSHGTGLNTEAFF
CDR3 DNA: TGTGCCAGCAGTCACGGGACAGGATTGAACACTGAAGCTTTCTTT

D gene: -
V gene: TRBV4-2
J gene: TRBJ2-5
clone size: -
CDR3 length: 15
CDR3 protein: CASSQLPSAQETQYF
CDR3 DNA: TGTGCCAGCAGCCAACTACCTAGCGCACAAGAGACCCAGTACTTC

D gene: -
V gene: TRBV27
J gene: TRBJ2-7
clone size: few
CDR3 length: 13
CDR3 protein: CASSVTRQHEQYF
CDR3 DNA: TGTGCCAGCAGTGTGACTAGACAACACGAGCAGTACTTC

D gene: TRBD2
V gene: TRBV13
J gene: TRBJ2-1
clone size: -
CDR3 length: 16
CDR3 protein: CASSLRTSGDLNEQFF
CDR3 DNA: TGTGCCAGCAGCTTACGGACTAGCGGAGATCTCAATGAGCAGTTCTTC

D gene: -
V gene: TRBV5-1
J gene: TRBJ2-5
clone size: -
CDR3 length: 14
CDR3 protein: CASSLVGQPETQYF
CDR3 DNA: TGCGCCAGCAGCTTGGTGGGGCAGCCCGAGACCCAGTACTTC

D gene: -
V gene: TRBV7-2
J gene: TRBJ1-4
clone size: -
CDR3 length: 17
CDR3 protein: CASSRSFDRTTNEKLFF
CDR3 DNA: TGTGCCAGCAGCCGATCATTCGACAGAACAACTAATGAAAAACTGTTTTTT

D gene: TRBD2
V gene: TRBV19
J gene: TRBJ2-1
clone size: -
CDR3 length: 16
CDR3 protein: CASSIRWRGGPLEQFF
CDR3 DNA: TGTGCCAGTAGTATTCGATGGCGGGGGGGCCCATTGGAGCAGTTCTTC

D gene: -
V gene: TRBV28
J gene: TRBJ1-2
clone size: -
CDR3 length: 11
CDR3 protein: CASSPNYGYTF
CDR3 DNA: TGTGCCAGCAGCCCGAACTATGGCTACACCTTC

D gene: -
V gene: TRBV4-1
J gene: TRBJ1-2
clone size: -
CDR3 length: 12
CDR3 protein: CASSQASYGYTF
CDR3 DNA: TGCGCCAGCAGCCAGGCCTCCTATGGCTACACCTTC

D gene: TRBD1
V gene: TRBV11-1
J gene: TRBJ1-6
clone size: -
CDR3 length: 16
CDR3 protein: CASSLTRGRGISPLHF
CDR3 DNA: TGTGCCAGCAGCCTCACTCGGGGCAGGGGGATTTCACCCCTCCACTTT

D gene: TRBD2
V gene: TRBV7-3
J gene: TRBJ2-1
clone size: -
CDR3 length: 16
CDR3 protein: CASSPPWAGGGTEQFF
CDR3 DNA: TGTGCCAGCAGCCCCCCTTGGGCGGGAGGGGGTACTGAGCAGTTCTTC

D gene: TRBD1
V gene: TRBV7-2
J gene: TRBJ2-1
clone size: few
CDR3 length: 15
CDR3 protein: CASSLGTGTRGEQFF
CDR3 DNA: TGTGCCAGCAGCTTAGGGACAGGGACCAGGGGTGAGCAGTTCTTC

D gene: -
V gene: TRBV7-9
J gene: TRBJ2-7
clone size: -
CDR3 length: 14
CDR3 protein: CASRATVTSYEQYF
CDR3 DNA: TGTGCCAGCAGGGCCACAGTAACCTCCTACGAGCAGTACTTC

D gene: TRBD1
V gene: TRBV4-2
J gene: TRBJ1-2
clone size: -
CDR3 length: 13
CDR3 protein: CASSRGQGDGYTF
CDR3 DNA: TGTGCCAGCAGCCGGGGACAGGGCGATGGCTACACCTTC